A selection of T cell receptor beta chains follows, all from one sample in a study of cytomegalovirus exposure and HLA in healthy donors. TCRdb keeps only in-frame clones here, not all; method: immunoSEQ multiplex PCR. The sample includes about 110,000 clones, around three quarters of them seen just once. Sequenced material: PBMCs. The receptors originated from a woman in her forties in good health and CMV-seronegative. The CDR3 runs from the conserved cysteine through the conserved F or W. D genes are given only for firm matches. A row's size may be missing; if present it is once, few, many or a size class.

j_call v_call d_call clone_size cdr3_nt cdr3_aa
TRBJ2-7 TRBV10-1 TRBD1 - TGCGCCAGCAGCGACGGACAGGGGGGGACCTACGAGCAGTACTTC CASSDGQGGTYEQYF
TRBJ1-4 TRBV4-3 - - TGCGCCAGCAGCCAAGATTGGTACCGGGGAGGGGGGGATAATGAAAAACTGTTTTTT CASSQDWYRGGGDNEKLFF
TRBJ2-1 TRBV11-2 TRBD2 - TGTGCCAGCAGTTTTTTCACTAGCGGATCCTACAATGAGCAGTTCTTC CASSFFTSGSYNEQFF
TRBJ2-1 TRBV9 TRBD2 - TGTGCCAGCAGCGAGGGGACTAGCGGGAAGGTTGAGCAGTTCTTC CASSEGTSGKVEQFF
TRBJ2-3 TRBV7-9 - - TGTGCCAGCAGCCCTGAGACAGGGACTAGCACAGATACGCAGTATTTT CASSPETGTSTDTQYF
TRBJ2-6 TRBV19 TRBD1 once TGTGCCAGTAGTATACGGACAGGGAACTCTGGGGCCAACGTCCTGACTTTC CASSIRTGNSGANVLTF
TRBJ1-4 TRBV18 - - TGTGCCAGCTCCCTTAACAAAGCAACTAATGAAAAACTGTTTTTT CASSLNKATNEKLFF
TRBJ2-3 TRBV28 - - TGTGCCAGCATCCCCTCCCCCGGAGCGGATACGCAGTATTTT CASIPSPGADTQYF
TRBJ1-5 TRBV5-8 - - TGTGCCAGCAGCTTGGATAACAGCCAGCCTAGCAATCAGCCCCAGCATTTT CASSLDNSQPSNQPQHF
TRBJ2-2 TRBV14 - few TGTGCCAGCAGCCAGCTAGCGACCGGGGAGCTGTTTTTT CASSQLATGELFF
TRBJ1-2 TRBV18 TRBD1 - TGTGCCAGCTCTCGCACAGGGGGCGCACAGGGCTATGGCTACACCTTC CASSRTGGAQGYGYTF
TRBJ1-1 TRBV2 - - TGTGCCAGCAGTCCCCCCAAGGGGATGGGGCTGGATGCTTTCTTT CASSPPKGMGLDAFF
TRBJ2-5 TRBV28 - few TGTGCCACCAGGACAGCTAAGAGTGGTCAGGGGACCCAGTACTTC CATRTAKSGQGTQYF
TRBJ2-3 TRBV5-6 TRBD1 - TGTGCCAGCAGACCGACAGGGGGCGCAGATACGCAGTATTTT CASRPTGGADTQYF
TRBJ1-6 TRBV28 TRBD1 - TGTGCCAGCAGTCCGGGGACAGGGGTATCACCCCTCCACTTT CASSPGTGVSPLHF
TRBJ2-7 TRBV5-1 TRBD2 - TGCGCCAGCAGCGGGACTAGCGGTTCCTACGAGCAGTACTTC CASSGTSGSYEQYF
TRBJ2-2 TRBV5-4 TRBD2 - TGTGCCAGCAGCTCGGGACTAGCGGACGCCGGGGAGCTGTTTTTT CASSSGLADAGELFF
TRBJ2-3 TRBV28 TRBD2 - TGTGCCAGCATCGAGGGGCGGGGGGATACGCAGTATTTT CASIEGRGDTQYF
TRBJ2-3 TRBV11-2 TRBD2 - TGTGCCAGCAGCTTAGTAGCGGGAGCGGGCACAGATACGCAGTATTTT CASSLVAGAGTDTQYF
TRBJ2-3 TRBV7-2 TRBD2 - TGTGCCAGCCTACGACCTGGGACTAGCGGGAGGGCCTGGTATTTT CASLRPGTSGRAWYF
TRBJ1-1 TRBV11-2 TRBD1 - TGTGCCAGCAGCTTAGGACAGGGATACACTGAAGCTTTCTTT CASSLGQGYTEAFF
TRBJ1-4 TRBV5-1 TRBD1 - TGCGCCAGCAGCGCGGGACAGGGTATGGGGACTAATGAAAAACTGTTTTTT CASSAGQGMGTNEKLFF
TRBJ2-7 TRBV21-1 - - TGTGCCAGCAGACCGGGACAGGGGGCACGGAAGTCCTACGAGCAGTACTTC CASRPGQGARKSYEQYF
TRBJ2-2 TRBV7-8 TRBD2 - TGTGCCAGCAGCTTGATCGGGACTATCGCCGGGGAGCTGTTTTTT CASSLIGTIAGELFF
TRBJ1-6 TRBV27 - - TGTGCCAGCAGTTCGCGGAGCTCCTATAATTCACCCCTCCACTTT CASSSRSSYNSPLHF
TRBJ2-7 TRBV7-2 - - TGTGCCAGCAGCTTAGTAGCGGCCCTACGGGAGCAGTACTTC CASSLVAALREQYF
TRBJ1-5 TRBV28 TRBD1 few TGTGCCAGCAGTTTAGCGACAGGGGTCAATCAGCCCCAGCATTTT CASSLATGVNQPQHF
TRBJ2-3 TRBV29-1 TRBD2 - TGCAGCGTTGTGGGGGCGGGAGGGCCGGCAGATACGCAGTATTTT CSVVGAGGPADTQYF
TRBJ1-1 TRBV5-1 - few TGCGCCAGCAGCTTGGACAGCCCGATGGACACTGAAGCTTTCTTT CASSLDSPMDTEAFF
TRBJ2-2 TRBV7-6 - - TGTGCCAGCAGCTTTGGGTCAGGGCACACCGGGGAGCTGTTTTTT CASSFGSGHTGELFF
TRBJ2-7 TRBV30 - few TGTGCCTGGAGTGATAGGACTTATACATACTTC CAWSDRTYTYF
TRBJ2-5 TRBV5-1 TRBD1 - TGCGCCAGCAGCCCAAGGACAGGCCCAGAGACCCAGTACTTC CASSPRTGPETQYF
TRBJ1-6 TRBV6-5 - few TGTGCCAGCAGTTTCAGGGGAAATAATTCACCCCTCCACTTT CASSFRGNNSPLHF
TRBJ1-3 TRBV4-2 TRBD1 - TGTGCCAGCAGCCAAGACCTGACAGGGACCTACACCATATATTTT CASSQDLTGTYTIYF
TRBJ2-3 TRBV5-4 - - TGTGCCAGCAGCTTGGATCAGGTTACAGATACGCAGTATTTT CASSLDQVTDTQYF
TRBJ1-5 TRBV6-5 - few TGTGCCAGCAGTTACGGGGCACTAAATCAGCCCCAGCATTTT CASSYGALNQPQHF
TRBJ1-1 TRBV27 - - TGTGCCAGCAGTTCCCGATGGGGGGACACTGAAGCTTTCTTT CASSSRWGDTEAFF
TRBJ2-3 TRBV7-2 TRBD1 once TGTGCCAGCAGCTGGGGGGACAGGGGGAATTCAGATACGCAGTATTTT CASSWGDRGNSDTQYF
TRBJ2-2 TRBV30 TRBD2 - TGTGCCTGGAGAGGACTAGCGGAGATGAACACCGGGGAGCTGTTTTTT CAWRGLAEMNTGELFF
TRBJ2-5 TRBV11-2 TRBD1 - TGTGCCAGCAGCCCATTAGGGACAGGGGGCCCCGAGACCCAGTACTTC CASSPLGTGGPETQYF
TRBJ1-2 TRBV7-2 TRBD1 - TGTGCCAGCAGCCTACAGGGGGCGCAGGCCTATGGCTACACCTTC CASSLQGAQAYGYTF
TRBJ1-1 TRBV4-3 - - TGCGCCAGCAGCCAGGTCCGGGGGAACACTGAAGCTTTCTTT CASSQVRGNTEAFF
TRBJ2-1 TRBV6-4 - - TGTGCCAGCAGTGAAAGTGAACTTAGCGAGCAGTTCTTC CASSESELSEQFF
TRBJ1-2 TRBV5-4 TRBD1 once TGTGCCAGCAGCTTGAAAGGGGGCGACTATGGCTACACCTTC CASSLKGGDYGYTF
TRBJ1-1 TRBV28 - - TGTGCCAGCAGTTTAAAGGGGGAGAACACTGAAGCTTTCTTT CASSLKGENTEAFF
TRBJ2-2 TRBV4-3 - - TGCGCCAGCAGCCAAGATAGAGTTAGCGCGAACACCGGGGAGCTGTTTTTT CASSQDRVSANTGELFF
TRBJ1-1 TRBV6-5 - - TGTGCCAGCAGTTACGACGGAGACACTGAAGCTTTCTTT CASSYDGDTEAFF
TRBJ1-2 TRBV4-1 TRBD1 - TGCGCCAGCAGCCGAATCCCACCCCTGAGCAAGACTGGGACAGGGACCGAAGGCTACACCTTC CASSRIPPLSKTGTGTEGYTF
TRBJ1-1 TRBV10-3 - - TGTGCCATCAGTGAGAGGTCGGAGGTTGACACTGAAGCTTTCTTT CAISERSEVDTEAFF
TRBJ1-4 TRBV28 - - TGTGCCAGCAGTTTAAGTCGCAGGGGCGGGGGAAAACTGTTTTTT CASSLSRRGGGKLFF
TRBJ2-2 TRBV28 TRBD2 - TGTGCCAGCACCCCGGGACTAGCGGGAGAGTACACCGGGGAGCTGTTTTTT CASTPGLAGEYTGELFF